This T cell receptor (beta chain) was retrieved from a study of T cells after yellow fever vaccination. As for the study in general: Where fractions had low cell numbers, libraries were prepared from them with the SMART-Seq v4 Ultra Low Input RNA kit. Study-wide points: Subsequent to the booster, the majority of primary-vaccination clones reappeared (roughly 96% CD4, approximately 90% CD8). Researchers cautioned that FACS-sorted repertoires could harbor abundant clonotypes contaminating from the bulk population.

The CDR3 is 13 residues long. Germline V gives CDR1 DFQATT, CDR2 SNEGSKA (reference sequence). This clonotype was detected many times. Its antigen is not identified. The junction departs from germline at one end; a sequencing error may be responsible. It was through 5'RACE template switching that TCR cDNA was made, with a universal primer site and UMIs added. TCRdb re-called the 5' RACE reads through MiXCR, storing one row per CDR3 protein. The table shows around 100,000 distinct CDR3 sequences, with 7% to 8.5% occurring only once. This clonotype was sampled from a man aged 30-40 years who received the YFV17D yellow fever vaccine. This chain links TRBV20-1 with TRBJ1-1, with D unclear. This sample comprised CD8+ T cells sorted from PBMCs, obtained 45 days after the yellow fever booster vaccination. This CDR3 reads CSARARRNPEAFF. CDR3 sequence (DNA): TGCAGTGCTAGAGCGAGGCGGAACCCTGAAGCTTTCTTT.